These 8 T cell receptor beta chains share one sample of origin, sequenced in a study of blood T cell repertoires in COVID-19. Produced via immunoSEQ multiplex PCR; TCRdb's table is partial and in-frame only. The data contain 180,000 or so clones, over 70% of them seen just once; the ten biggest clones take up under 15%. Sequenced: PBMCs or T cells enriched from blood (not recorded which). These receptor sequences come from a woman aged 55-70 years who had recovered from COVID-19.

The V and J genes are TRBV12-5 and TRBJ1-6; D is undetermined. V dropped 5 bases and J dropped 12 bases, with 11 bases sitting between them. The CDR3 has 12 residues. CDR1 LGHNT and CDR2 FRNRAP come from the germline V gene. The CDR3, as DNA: TGTGCTAGTGGTGTAACCTACCAACCCCTCCACTTT. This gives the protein CASGVTYQPLHF.

The CDR3 here is CAISESQANTEAFF. The DNA of the CDR3 is TGTGCCATCAGTGAGTCTCAGGCTAACACTGAAGCTTTCTTT. The chain combines TRBV10-3 with TRBJ1-1; D uncertain. Trimming removed 0 bases from V and 2 bases from J, with 7 bases in between. Germline V lookup: CDR1 ENHRY, CDR2 SYGVKD. The CDR3 consists of 14 residues.

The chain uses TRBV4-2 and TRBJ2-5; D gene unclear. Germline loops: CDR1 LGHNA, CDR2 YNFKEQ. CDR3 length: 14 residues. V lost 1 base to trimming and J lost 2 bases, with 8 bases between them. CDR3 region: CASSQGVLQETQYF. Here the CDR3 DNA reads TGTGCCAGCAGCCAAGGGGTACTACAAGAGACCCAGTACTTC.

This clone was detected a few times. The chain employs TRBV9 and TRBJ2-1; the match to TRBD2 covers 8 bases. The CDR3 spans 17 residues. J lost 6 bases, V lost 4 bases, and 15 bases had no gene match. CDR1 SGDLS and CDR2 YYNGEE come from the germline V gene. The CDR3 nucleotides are TGTGCCAGCAGCAAAATCGCGCGGGGGGCCGGGTTCAATGAGCAGTTCTTC. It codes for CASSKIARGAGFNEQFF. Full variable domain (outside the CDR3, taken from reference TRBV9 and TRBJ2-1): DSGVTQTPKHLITATGQRVTLRCSPRSGDLSVYWYQQSLDQGLQFLIQYYNGEERAKGNILERFSAQQFPDLHSELNLSSLELGDSALYFCASSKIARGAGFNEQFFGPGTRLTVL.

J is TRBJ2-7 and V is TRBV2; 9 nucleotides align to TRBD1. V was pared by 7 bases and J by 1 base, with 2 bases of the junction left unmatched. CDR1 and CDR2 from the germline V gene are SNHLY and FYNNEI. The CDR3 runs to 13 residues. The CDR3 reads CASTGTGSYEQYF. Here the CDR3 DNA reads TGTGCCAGCACCGGGACAGGGTCCTACGAGCAGTACTTC.

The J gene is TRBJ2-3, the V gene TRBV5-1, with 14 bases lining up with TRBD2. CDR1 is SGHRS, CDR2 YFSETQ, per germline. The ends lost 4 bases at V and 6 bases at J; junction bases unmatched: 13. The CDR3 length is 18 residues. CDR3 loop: CASSRTKGGLAGADTQYF. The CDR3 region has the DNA TGCGCCAGCAGCCGTACGAAAGGGGGACTAGCGGGGGCCGATACGCAGTATTTT.

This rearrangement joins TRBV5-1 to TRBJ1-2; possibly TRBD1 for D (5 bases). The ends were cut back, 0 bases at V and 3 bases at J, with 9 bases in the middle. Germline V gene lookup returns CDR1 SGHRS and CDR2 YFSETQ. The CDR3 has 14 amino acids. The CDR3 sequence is CASSLGQPYYGYTF. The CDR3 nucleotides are TGCGCCAGCAGCTTGGGACAGCCCTACTATGGCTACACCTTC.

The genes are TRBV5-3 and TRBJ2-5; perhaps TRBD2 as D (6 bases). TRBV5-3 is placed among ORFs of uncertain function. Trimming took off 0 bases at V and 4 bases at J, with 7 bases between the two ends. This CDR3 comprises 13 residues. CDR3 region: CARSLAGGETQYF. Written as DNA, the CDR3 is TGTGCCAGAAGCTTGGCCGGGGGAGAGACCCAGTACTTC.